Below are 11 T cell receptor beta chains sequenced from a single sample in a study of blood T cell repertoires in COVID-19. Using immunoSEQ multiplex PCR, the repertoire was profiled, and TCRdb retains in-frame clones only, with some absent. The sample contains over 250,000 clones, more than 85% of which appear only once. The material sequenced was peripheral blood. The receptors were gathered from a person under 35 with COVID-19, enrolled during active disease.

The chain recombines TRBV12-3 or TRBV12-4 with TRBJ1-6; D not certain. The CDR3 consists of 13 residues. Trimming stripped 0 bases from V and 12 bases from J, with 9 bases between. The CDR3: CASSLAVGRPLHF. The DNA of the CDR3 is TGTGCCAGCAGTTTAGCAGTTGGTAGACCCCTCCACTTT.

V gene TRBV6-5 combines with J gene TRBJ1-2; possible D gene TRBD1, 6 bases. The CDR3 runs 12 residues. V dropped 5 bases and J dropped 7 bases, with 11 bases sitting between them. Germline-derived CDR1 and CDR2 are MNHEY and SVGAGI. CDR3 sequence (DNA): TGTGCCAGCAGTCCGCCGACAGGTGGCTACACCTTC. This sequence encodes CASSPPTGGYTF.

The chain links TRBV25-1 to TRBJ1-5; 7 bases align to TRBD1. V shed 6 bases and J 10 bases; nucleotides not matched to a gene: 9. The CDR3 spans 13 residues. Germline V gives CDR1 MGHDK, CDR2 SYGVNS. CDR3 in amino acids: CASRGGGAGPQHF. Here the CDR3 DNA reads TGTGCCAGCAGAGGAGGGGGCGCCGGACCCCAGCATTTT.

This clone came up once. The rearrangement joins TRBV2 to TRBJ2-1, with a weak D call TRBD2 (6 bases). CDR1 SNHLY and CDR2 FYNNEI come from the germline V gene. The CDR3 spans 11 residues. V lost 11 bases to trimming and J lost 7 bases, with 12 bases between them. Written as DNA, the CDR3 is TGTGCCTATCGTGGGGGGAATGAGCAGTTCTTC. It encodes CAYRGGNEQFF.

The genes are TRBV5-1 and TRBJ2-7; D possibly corresponds to TRBD2 (6 bases). Germline V gene sequence: CDR1 SGHRS, CDR2 YFSETQ. There are 16 residues in the CDR3. Trimming cost V 0 bases and J 0 bases, with 13 bases left between them. CDR3: CASSLAGGLSSYEQYF. In DNA, the CDR3 is TGCGCCAGCAGCTTGGCCGGGGGACTGAGCTCCTACGAGCAGTACTTC.

This chain uses TRBV7-8 with TRBJ2-1; 11 nucleotides agree with TRBD2. Per germline, CDR1 SGHVS and CDR2 FQNEAQ. The length of the CDR3 is 16 residues. The trim removed 4 bases at V and 2 bases at J, leaving 4 bases unmatched. CDR3 residues: CASSSPTSGTYNEQFF. As DNA, the CDR3 is TGTGCCAGCAGCTCGCCGACTAGCGGGACCTACAATGAGCAGTTCTTC. The full variable domain, in which reference TRBV7-8 and TRBJ2-1 provide the parts outside the CDR3, is GAGVSQSPRYKVAKRGQDVALRCDPISGHVSLFWYQQALGQGPEFLTYFQNEAQLDKSGLPSDRFFAERPEGSVSTLKIQRTQQEDSAVYLCASSSPTSGTYNEQFFGPGTRLTVL.

The chain carries TRBV6-2 or TRBV6-3 and TRBJ2-5, with TRBD1 matching over 7 bases. Per germline, CDR1 MNHEY and CDR2 SVGEGT. V dropped 6 bases and J dropped 2; count of bases not matched to a gene: 9. The CDR3 is 15 amino acids. CDR3 protein: CASSQGQKIQETQYF. DNA for the CDR3: TGTGCCAGCAGCCAGGGACAGAAAATACAAGAGACCCAGTACTTC.

CDR3 coding DNA: TGTGCCAGCAGCTTAGACGGACAGGGAATGTACGAGCAGTACTTC. Protein product: CASSLDGQGMYEQYF. The rearrangement joins TRBV13 to TRBJ2-7, with 8 bases aligning to TRBD1. The CDR3 extends over 15 amino acids. From germline, CDR1 is PRHDT and CDR2 FYEKMQ (reference sequence). V shed 1 base, J shed 4 bases, and the junction held 6 bases outside the gene matches.

This chain connects TRBV4-1 to TRBJ2-7; D uncertain. CDR3 length: 17 residues. V dropped 5 bases and J dropped 3 bases, with 23 bases sitting between them. In germline, CDR1 is MGHRA, CDR2 YSYEKL. The CDR3 loop reads CASSKFAGLSDDYEQYF. CDR3 DNA: TGCGCCAGCAGCAAATTTGCAGGTCTTTCGGATGACTACGAGCAGTACTTC.

The chain combines TRBV6-5 with TRBJ1-1; 8 bases match TRBD1. Germline V gives CDR1 MNHEY, CDR2 SVGAGI. With V trimmed by 2 bases and J by 4 bases, 3 bases remained unmatched. The length of the CDR3 is 14 residues. Here the CDR3 reads CASSYQGARTEAFF. The DNA of the CDR3 is TGTGCCAGCAGTTACCAGGGGGCGCGCACTGAAGCTTTCTTT.

This chain uses TRBV4-1 with TRBJ1-2, with a tentative D call TRBD1 (5 bases). The ends were cut back, 0 bases at V and 3 bases at J, with 17 bases in the middle. The CDR3 runs 17 residues. CDR1 is MGHRA and CDR2 is YSYEKL in the germline V gene. The CDR3 region is CASSQDLTDTEDYGYTF. The CDR3 region has the DNA TGCGCCAGCAGCCAAGATTTGACAGACACAGAAGACTATGGCTACACCTTC.